This T cell receptor beta chain was obtained from a study of blood T cell repertoires in COVID-19. The wider study: Acute and convalescent COVID-19 specimens originated in the United States, Italy and Spain.

V was shortened by 1 base and J by 2 bases, with 9 bases between the two germline ends. This CDR3 is 15 amino acids long. Per germline, CDR1 MNHNS and CDR2 SASEGT. This table comes from immunoSEQ multiplex PCR, and its TCRdb copy is limited to in-frame clones, with some not included. Of 80,000 or so clones listed, approximately 85% are singletons. The chain links TRBV6-1 to TRBJ1-5; tentative D call: TRBD1 (5 bases). Sequenced input: peripheral blood. This clonotype was sampled from a man aged 45-65 years with COVID-19, enrolled during active disease. In DNA, the CDR3 is TGTGCCAGCAGTGAAGTACAAGGGGGCAATCAGCCCCAGCATTTT. This codes for CASSEVQGGNQPQHF.